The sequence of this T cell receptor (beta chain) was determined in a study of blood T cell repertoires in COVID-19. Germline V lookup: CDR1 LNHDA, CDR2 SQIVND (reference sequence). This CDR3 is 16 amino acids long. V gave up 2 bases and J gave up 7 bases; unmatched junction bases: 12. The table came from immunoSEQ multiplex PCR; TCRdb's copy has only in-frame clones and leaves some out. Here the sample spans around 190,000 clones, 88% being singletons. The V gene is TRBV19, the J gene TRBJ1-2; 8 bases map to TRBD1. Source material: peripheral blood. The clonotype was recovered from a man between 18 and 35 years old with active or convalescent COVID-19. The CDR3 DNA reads TGTGCCAGTAGTATAAGCCCCTGGGACAGGACACCTGGCTACACCTTC. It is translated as CASSISPWDRTPGYTF.